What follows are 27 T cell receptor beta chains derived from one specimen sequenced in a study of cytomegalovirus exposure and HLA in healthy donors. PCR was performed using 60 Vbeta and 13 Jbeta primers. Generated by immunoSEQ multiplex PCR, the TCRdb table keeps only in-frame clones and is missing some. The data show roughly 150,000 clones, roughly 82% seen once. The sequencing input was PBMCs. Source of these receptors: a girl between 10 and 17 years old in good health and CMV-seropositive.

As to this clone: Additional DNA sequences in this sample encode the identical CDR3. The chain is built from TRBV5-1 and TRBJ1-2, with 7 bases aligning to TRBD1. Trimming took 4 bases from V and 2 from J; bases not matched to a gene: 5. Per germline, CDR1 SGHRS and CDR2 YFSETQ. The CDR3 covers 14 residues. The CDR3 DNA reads TGCGCCAGCAGCCCGGACAGGCTGAACTATGGCTACACCTTC. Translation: CASSPDRLNYGYTF.

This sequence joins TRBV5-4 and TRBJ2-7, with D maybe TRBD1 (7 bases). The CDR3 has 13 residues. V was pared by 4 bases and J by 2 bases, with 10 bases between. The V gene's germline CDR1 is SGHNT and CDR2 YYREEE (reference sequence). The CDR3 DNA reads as TGTGCCAGCAGCGGCGGGACAGCCTACGAGCAGTACTTC. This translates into CASSGGTAYEQYF.

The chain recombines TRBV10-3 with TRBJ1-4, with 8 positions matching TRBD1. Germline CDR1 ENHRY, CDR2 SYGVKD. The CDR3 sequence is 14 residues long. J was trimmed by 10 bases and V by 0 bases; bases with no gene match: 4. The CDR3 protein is CAISESMGQAKLFF. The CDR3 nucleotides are TGTGCCATCAGTGAGTCGATGGGACAGGCAAAACTGTTTTTT.

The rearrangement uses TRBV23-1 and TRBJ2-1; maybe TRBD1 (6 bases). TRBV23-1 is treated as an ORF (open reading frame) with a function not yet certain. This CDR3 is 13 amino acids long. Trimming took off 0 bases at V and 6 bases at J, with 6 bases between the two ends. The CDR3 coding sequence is TGCGCCAGCAGTCAATCACAGGGCAATGAGCAGTTCTTC. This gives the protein CASSQSQGNEQFF.

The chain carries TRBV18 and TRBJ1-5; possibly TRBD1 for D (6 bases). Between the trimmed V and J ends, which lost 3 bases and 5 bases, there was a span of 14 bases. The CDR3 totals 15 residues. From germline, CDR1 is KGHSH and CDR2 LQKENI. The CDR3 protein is CASSPDTGSHQPQHF. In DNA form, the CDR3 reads TGTGCCAGCTCACCCGATACAGGGTCGCATCAGCCCCAGCATTTT. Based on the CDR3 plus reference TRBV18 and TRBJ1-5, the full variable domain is NAGVMQNPRHLVRRRGQEARLRCSPMKGHSHVYWYRQLPEEGLKFMVYLQKENIIDESGMPKERFSAEFPKEGPSILRIQQVVRGDSAAYFCASSPDTGSHQPQHFGDGTRLSIL.

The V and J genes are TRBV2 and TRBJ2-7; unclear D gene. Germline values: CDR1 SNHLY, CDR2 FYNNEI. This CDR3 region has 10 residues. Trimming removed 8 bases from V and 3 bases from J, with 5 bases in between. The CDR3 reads CASGLYEQYF. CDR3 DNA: TGTGCCAGCGGCCTCTACGAGCAGTACTTC.

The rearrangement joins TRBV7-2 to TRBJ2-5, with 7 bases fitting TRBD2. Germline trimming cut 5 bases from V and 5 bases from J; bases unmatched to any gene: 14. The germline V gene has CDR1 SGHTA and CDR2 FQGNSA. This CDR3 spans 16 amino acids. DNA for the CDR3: TGTGCCAGCAGCGAACTCGGGCGGGGGACGGGGGAGACCCAGTACTTC. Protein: CASSELGRGTGETQYF.

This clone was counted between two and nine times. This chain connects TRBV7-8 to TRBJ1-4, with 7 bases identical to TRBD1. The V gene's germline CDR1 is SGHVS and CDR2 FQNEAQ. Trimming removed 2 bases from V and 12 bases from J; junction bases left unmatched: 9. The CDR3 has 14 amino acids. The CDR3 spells CASSLQGGYGELFF. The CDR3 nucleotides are TGTGCCAGCAGCTTACAGGGGGGTTACGGGGAACTGTTTTTT.

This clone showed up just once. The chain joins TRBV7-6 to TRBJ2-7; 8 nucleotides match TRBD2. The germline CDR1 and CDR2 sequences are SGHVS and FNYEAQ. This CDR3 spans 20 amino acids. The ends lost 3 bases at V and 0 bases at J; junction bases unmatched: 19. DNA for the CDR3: TGTGCCAGCAGCTTGGCCAGGAAGGGTGGAGCGGGGGCATCCTCCTACGAGCAGTACTTC. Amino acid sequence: CASSLARKGGAGASSYEQYF. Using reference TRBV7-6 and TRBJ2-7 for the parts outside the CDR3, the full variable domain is GAGVSQSPRYKVTKRGQDVALRCDPISGHVSLYWYRQALGQGPEFLTYFNYEAQQDKSGLPNDRFSAERPEGSISTLTIQRTEQRDSAMYRCASSLARKGGAGASSYEQYFGPGTRLTVT.

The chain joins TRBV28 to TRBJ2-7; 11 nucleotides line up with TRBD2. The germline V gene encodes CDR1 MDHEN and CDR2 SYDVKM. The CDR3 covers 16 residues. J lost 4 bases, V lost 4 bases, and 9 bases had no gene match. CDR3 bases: TGTGCCAGCAGTTCACCCCTACTAGCGGGAGCGTACGAGCAGTACTTC. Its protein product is CASSSPLLAGAYEQYF. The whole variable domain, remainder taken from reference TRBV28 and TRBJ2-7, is DVKVTQSSRYLVKRTGEKVFLECVQDMDHENMFWYRQDPGLGLRLIYFSYDVKMKEKGDIPEGYSVSREKKERFSLILESASTNQTSMYLCASSSPLLAGAYEQYFGPGTRLTVT.

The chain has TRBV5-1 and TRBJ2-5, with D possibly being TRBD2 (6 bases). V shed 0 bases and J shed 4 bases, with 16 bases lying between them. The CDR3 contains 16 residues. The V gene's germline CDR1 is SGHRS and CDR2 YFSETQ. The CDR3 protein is CASSLARAGFTETQYF. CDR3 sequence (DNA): TGCGCCAGCAGCTTGGCCCGGGCGGGGTTCACAGAGACCCAGTACTTC.

CDR3 nucleotide sequence: TGTGCCAGCAGTGACTCCGGGACTAGCGGGCATGAGCAGTTCTTC. Protein sequence: CASSDSGTSGHEQFF. The chain has TRBV6-4 and TRBJ2-1, with 12 bases lining up with TRBD2. Trimming took 0 bases from V and 8 from J; bases not matched to a gene: 2. The germline gives CDR1 MRHNA, CDR2 SNTAGT. CDR3 length: 15 residues.

Here the CDR3 reads CASSQDRDRGNQPQHF. In nucleotides, the CDR3 is TGCGCCAGCAGCCAAGATAGAGACAGGGGGAATCAGCCCCAGCATTTT. The rearrangement links TRBV4-1 to TRBJ1-5; 9 positions match TRBD1. CDR3 size: 16 residues. V lost 0 bases, J lost 4 bases, and 4 bases stayed unmatched. Germline assignment: CDR1 MGHRA and CDR2 YSYEKL.

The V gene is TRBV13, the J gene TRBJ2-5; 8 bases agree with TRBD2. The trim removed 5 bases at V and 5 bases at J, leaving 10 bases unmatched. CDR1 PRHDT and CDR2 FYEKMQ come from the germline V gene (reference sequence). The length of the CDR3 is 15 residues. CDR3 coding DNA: TGTGCCAGCAGCCCTCGGGGGGGCCCTTGGGAGACCCAGTACTTC. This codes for CASSPRGGPWETQYF.

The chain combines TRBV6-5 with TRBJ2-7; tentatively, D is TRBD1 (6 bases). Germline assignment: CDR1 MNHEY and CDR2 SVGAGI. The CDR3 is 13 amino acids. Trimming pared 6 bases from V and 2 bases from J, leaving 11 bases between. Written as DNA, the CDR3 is TGTGCCAGCAGCCGGGACACAGCCTACGAGCAGTACTTC. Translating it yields CASSRDTAYEQYF.

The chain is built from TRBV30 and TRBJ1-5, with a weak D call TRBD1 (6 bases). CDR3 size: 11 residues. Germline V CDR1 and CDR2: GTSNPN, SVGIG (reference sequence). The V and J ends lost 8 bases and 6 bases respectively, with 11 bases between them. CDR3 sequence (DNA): TGTGCCGTGGGACAAGTTCAGCCCCAGCATTTT. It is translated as CAVGQVQPQHF.

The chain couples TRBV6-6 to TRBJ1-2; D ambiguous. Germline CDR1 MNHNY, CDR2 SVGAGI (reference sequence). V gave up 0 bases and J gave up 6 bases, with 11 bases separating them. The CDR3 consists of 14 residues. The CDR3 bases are TGTGCCAGCAGTTACTCACCCCGGGGAGATGGCTACACCTTC. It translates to CASSYSPRGDGYTF.

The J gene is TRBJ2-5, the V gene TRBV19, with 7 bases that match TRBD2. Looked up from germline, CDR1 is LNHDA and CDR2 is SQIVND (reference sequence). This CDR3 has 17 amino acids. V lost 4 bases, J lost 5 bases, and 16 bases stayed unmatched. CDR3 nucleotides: TGTGCCAGTAGTACCCAGAGGCTAGCGGAGCACGGGGAGACCCAGTACTTC. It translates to CASSTQRLAEHGETQYF.

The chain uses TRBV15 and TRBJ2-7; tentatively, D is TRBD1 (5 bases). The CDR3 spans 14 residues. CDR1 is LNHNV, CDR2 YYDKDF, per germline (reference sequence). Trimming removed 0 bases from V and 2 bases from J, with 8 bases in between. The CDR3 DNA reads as TGTGCCACCAGCAGAGACAGGGCTACCTACGAGCAGTACTTC. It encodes CATSRDRATYEQYF.

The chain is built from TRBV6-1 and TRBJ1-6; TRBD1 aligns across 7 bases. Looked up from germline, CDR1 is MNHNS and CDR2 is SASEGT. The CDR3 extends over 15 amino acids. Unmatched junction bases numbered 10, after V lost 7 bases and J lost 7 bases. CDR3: CASTGQGEPNSPLHF. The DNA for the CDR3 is TGTGCCAGCACCGGGCAGGGGGAACCGAATTCACCCCTCCACTTT.

Written as DNA, the CDR3 is TGTGCCACCAGCAGAGATAGTCACAGCTCTGGAAACACCATATATTTT. Translation: CATSRDSHSSGNTIYF. The chain combines TRBV15 with TRBJ1-3; D remains unclear. The germline gives CDR1 LNHNV, CDR2 YYDKDF (reference sequence). This CDR3 region has 16 residues. V dropped 0 bases and J dropped 0 bases, with 9 bases sitting between them.

Written as DNA, the CDR3 is TGCAGTGCTAGTACGGCAGATACGCAGTATTTT. Residues: CSASTADTQYF. This chain joins TRBV20-1 and TRBJ2-3, with D hard to call. This CDR3 has 11 residues. Germline V lookup: CDR1 DFQATT, CDR2 SNEGSKA (reference sequence). The germline V and J ends were trimmed by 3 bases and 4 bases, with 5 bases remaining between them.

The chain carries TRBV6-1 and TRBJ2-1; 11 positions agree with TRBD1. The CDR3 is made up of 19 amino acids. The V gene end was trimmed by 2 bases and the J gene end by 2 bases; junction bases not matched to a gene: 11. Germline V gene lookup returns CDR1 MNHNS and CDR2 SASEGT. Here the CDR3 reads CASSERGTGGGSTYNEQFF. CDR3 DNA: TGTGCCAGCAGTGAACGGGGGACAGGGGGAGGTTCCACCTACAATGAGCAGTTCTTC.

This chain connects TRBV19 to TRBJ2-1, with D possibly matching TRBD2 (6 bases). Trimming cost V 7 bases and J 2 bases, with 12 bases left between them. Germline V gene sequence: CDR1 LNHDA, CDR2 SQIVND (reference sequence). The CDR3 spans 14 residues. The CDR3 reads CASIPAGTYNEQFF. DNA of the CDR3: TGTGCCAGTATTCCAGCGGGCACCTACAATGAGCAGTTCTTC.

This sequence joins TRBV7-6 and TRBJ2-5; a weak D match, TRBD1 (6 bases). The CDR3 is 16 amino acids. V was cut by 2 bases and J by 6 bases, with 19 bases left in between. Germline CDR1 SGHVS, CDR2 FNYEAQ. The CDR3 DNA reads TGTGCCAGCAGCTTAACTTTGGGGGCGCCAGGGAAGACCCAGTACTTC. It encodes CASSLTLGAPGKTQYF.

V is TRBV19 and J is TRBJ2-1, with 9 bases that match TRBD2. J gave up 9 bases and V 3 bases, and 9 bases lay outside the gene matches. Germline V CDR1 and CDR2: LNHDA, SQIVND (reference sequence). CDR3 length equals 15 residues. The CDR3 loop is CASSIRLAGTVEQFF. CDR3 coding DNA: TGTGCCAGTAGTATTCGTCTAGCGGGAACGGTTGAGCAGTTCTTC.

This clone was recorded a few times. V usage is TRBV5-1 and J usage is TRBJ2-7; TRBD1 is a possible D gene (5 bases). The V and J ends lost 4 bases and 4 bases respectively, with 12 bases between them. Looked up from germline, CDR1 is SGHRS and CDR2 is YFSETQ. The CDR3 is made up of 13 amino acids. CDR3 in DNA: TGCGCCAGCAGCCTCTTCTCAGGGTACGAGCAGTACTTC. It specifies CASSLFSGYEQYF.